This T cell receptor (beta chain) appears in the sequencing data of a study of blood T cell repertoires in COVID-19. About the study: Samples representing acute and convalescent COVID-19 were sourced from the United States, Italy and Spain. Sources were T cells, B-cell-depleted T cells, or PBMCs; the material itself was cDNA or gDNA.

This CDR3 contains 14 residues. The V gene's germline CDR1 is SGHVS and CDR2 FQNEAQ. Trimming stripped 5 bases from V and 11 bases from J, with 21 bases between. Per the original data handling: Estimates of nucleated cell counts were drawn from the amplification of reference gene primers. Produced via immunoSEQ multiplex PCR; TCRdb's table is partial and in-frame only. The V and J calls and clone size were taken over from that table, and D and trimming were inferred from the DNA. The table lists under 350,000 clones, 85% of them singletons. The chain links TRBV7-8 to TRBJ1-1, with a weak D call TRBD1 (6 bases). The clonotype originates from a human donor in a cohort sampled during active COVID-19. The specimen sequenced was peripheral blood. This CDR3 reads CASSRSTGTLAAFF. The CDR3 region has the DNA TGTGCCAGCAGCCGTAGTACAGGGACCCTTGCGGCTTTCTTT. Filled out from reference TRBV7-8 and TRBJ1-1, the complete variable domain reads GAGVSQSPRYKVAKRGQDVALRCDPISGHVSLFWYQQALGQGPEFLTYFQNEAQLDKSGLPSDRFFAERPEGSVSTLKIQRTQQEDSAVYLCASSRSTGTLAAFFGQGTRLTVV.